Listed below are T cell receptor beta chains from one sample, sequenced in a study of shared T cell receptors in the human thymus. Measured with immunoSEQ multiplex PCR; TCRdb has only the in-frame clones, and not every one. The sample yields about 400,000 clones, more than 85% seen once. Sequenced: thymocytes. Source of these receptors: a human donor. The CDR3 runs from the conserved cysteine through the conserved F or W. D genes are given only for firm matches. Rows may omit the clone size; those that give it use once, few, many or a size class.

TGTGCCAGCAGGGGGGACAGGGAAAATGAGCAGTTCTTC	CASRGDRENEQFF	TRBV2	13	-	TRBD1	TRBJ2-1
TGCGCCAGCAGCCCTACCACTAGTACGGAGACCCAGTACTTC	CASSPTTSTETQYF	TRBV4-1	14	-	-	TRBJ2-5
TGTGCCAGCAGCGTAGGCGTGGGCCGGGCCTTAGATACGCAGTATTTT	CASSVGVGRALDTQYF	TRBV9	16	-	-	TRBJ2-3
TGTGCCTGGAGTTGGGGAGATACGCAGTATTTT	CAWSWGDTQYF	TRBV30	11	-	-	TRBJ2-3
TGTGCCAGCTCACACCCTACAGGACTTAGCTCCTACGAGCAGTACTTC	CASSHPTGLSSYEQYF	TRBV18	16	-	-	TRBJ2-7
TGTGCCAGCAGCCACCTAGCGGGAGGCAAAAACATTCAGTACTTC	CASSHLAGGKNIQYF	TRBV7-2	15	-	TRBD2	TRBJ2-4
TGTGCCATCGGGGACAGGGCAGGAAATCAGCCCCAGCATTTT	CAIGDRAGNQPQHF	TRBV10-3	14	-	TRBD1	TRBJ1-5
TGCAGCGTTCGGCTCAGGACTAGCGGGACCTACGAGCAGTACTTC	CSVRLRTSGTYEQYF	TRBV29-1	15	once	TRBD2	TRBJ2-7
TGTGCCAGCAGTACGGGGACAGCGGCCTACGAGCAGTACTTC	CASSTGTAAYEQYF	TRBV25-1	14	-	TRBD1	TRBJ2-7
TGCGCCAGCAGTGGTGCACCGGGACAGGGTCTTTATAGCAATCAGCCCCAGCATTTT	CASSGAPGQGLYSNQPQHF	TRBV10-2	19	-	TRBD1	TRBJ1-5
TGTGCCAGTAGCCCTGTCCCGGGACAGGGGAGGACCTACGAGCAGTACTTC	CASSPVPGQGRTYEQYF	TRBV19	17	-	TRBD1	TRBJ2-7
TGCGCCAGCAGCTTGGGCGAAAACGGACAGGGTGACTATGGCTACACCTTC	CASSLGENGQGDYGYTF	TRBV5-1	17	-	TRBD1	TRBJ1-2
TGTGCCAGTAGTATCCAGCGGGGGACCAAAAACATTCAGTACTTC	CASSIQRGTKNIQYF	TRBV19	15	-	TRBD2	TRBJ2-4
TGCGCCAGCAGCCAACTTAGGACCCGAGATCTATTCCCTGGGGCCAACGTCCTGACTTTC	CASSQLRTRDLFPGANVLTF	TRBV4-3	20	-	-	TRBJ2-6
TGTGCCAGCACCCAACCCGACAGGGCGGGCACCGGGGAGCTGTTTTTT	CASTQPDRAGTGELFF	TRBV5-4	16	once	TRBD1	TRBJ2-2
TGTGCCAGTGGGGCCAGGGGACCTTTAACCTACAATGAGCAGTTCTTC	CASGARGPLTYNEQFF	TRBV19	16	-	-	TRBJ2-1
TGTGCCAGCAGTGAAGAGAGTTATAACCATGCGCAGTATTTT	CASSEESYNHAQYF	TRBV6-1	14	once	-	TRBJ2-3
TGTGCCAGCGCAAGAGAAGGGACTGGGGCCAACGTCCTGACTTTC	CASAREGTGANVLTF	TRBV11-3	15	-	-	TRBJ2-6
TGTGCCAGCAGAGACCCCTCTGGGGAGGGGTATGGCTACACCTTC	CASRDPSGEGYGYTF	TRBV7-9	15	once	-	TRBJ1-2
TGTGCCGCCAACAGGAACAACCTAGCCAAAAACATTCAGTACTTC	CAANRNNLAKNIQYF	TRBV2	15	-	-	TRBJ2-4
TGTGCCAGCACTGACAGGGATGGCAATCAGCCCCAGCATTTT	CASTDRDGNQPQHF	TRBV5-6	14	-	TRBD1	TRBJ1-5
TGCGCCAGCAGCAGAATGACAGATCCCTACGAGCAGTACTTC	CASSRMTDPYEQYF	TRBV5-1	14	-	-	TRBJ2-7
TGTGCCAGCAGCAACACCGGCCTGGGGAGGGTGGATGGCTACACCTTC	CASSNTGLGRVDGYTF	TRBV7-2	16	-	-	TRBJ1-2
TGTGCCAGCAGACACACGACTCGACAGGGTCGAAATGAGCAGTTCTTC	CASRHTTRQGRNEQFF	TRBV6-4	16	once	TRBD1	TRBJ2-1
TGTGCCAGCAGCTTAGCCACGGATACAGTAGCCAAAAACATTCAGTACTTC	CASSLATDTVAKNIQYF	TRBV7-2	17	-	-	TRBJ2-4
TGTGCCAGCAATATCGACAGGGGGCGCGAAACTGAAGCTTTCTTT	CASNIDRGRETEAFF	TRBV28	15	-	TRBD1	TRBJ1-1
TGTGCCAGCAGCTTAACTAGAGGGGGCTCCTACAATGAGCAGTTCTTC	CASSLTRGGSYNEQFF	TRBV9	16	once	-	TRBJ2-1
TGTGCCACCTCAAACGGTACAGGTAACTATGGCTACACCTTC	CATSNGTGNYGYTF	TRBV15	14	-	-	TRBJ1-2
TGTGCCAGCAGCTTATATGTGTTCCCCTACAATGAGCAGTTCTTC	CASSLYVFPYNEQFF	TRBV7-2	15	-	-	TRBJ2-1
TGTGCCAGTAGCTCCAGACTGACGGAGCGGGACACCGGGGAGCTGTTTTTT	CASSSRLTERDTGELFF	TRBV19	17	-	-	TRBJ2-2
TGTGCCAGCAGCTTAGGCGGAACCGGGGAGCTGTTTTTT	CASSLGGTGELFF	TRBV11-3	13	-	-	TRBJ2-2
TGTGCCAGCAGCCCCGGGTGGAACACTGAAGCTTTCTTT	CASSPGWNTEAFF	TRBV7-9	13	-	-	TRBJ1-1
TGTGCCACCTTAGTTACACGATTTTACTCTGGAAACACCATATATTTT	CATLVTRFYSGNTIYF	TRBV6-6	16	-	-	TRBJ1-3
TGTGCCAGCAGTTTCGGGACAGGGGGCGGATATAGCAATCAGCCCCAGCATTTT	CASSFGTGGGYSNQPQHF	TRBV28	18	-	TRBD1	TRBJ1-5
TGTGCCAGCAGTGACCCTAGGACTAGCGGTCTAAGCTCCTACAATGAGCAGTTCTTC	CASSDPRTSGLSSYNEQFF	TRBV6-1	19	once	TRBD2	TRBJ2-1
TGTGCCAACAGCCATTATTCAAGCGGGAGGGCCTCCTACAATGAGCAGTTCTTC	CANSHYSSGRASYNEQFF	TRBV27	18	-	TRBD2	TRBJ2-1
TGTGCCAGCAGGCTACAGGGTAGGAACACTGAAGCTTTCTTT	CASRLQGRNTEAFF	TRBV28	14	-	-	TRBJ1-1
TGCGCCAGCAGCTCGTTACAGGGGGCGATCTACGAGCAGTACTTC	CASSSLQGAIYEQYF	TRBV5-1	15	-	TRBD1	TRBJ2-7
TGTGCCAGCAGTTTATCGGGGTCGGGGGCGGCGAGCAATCAGCCCCAGCATTTT	CASSLSGSGAASNQPQHF	TRBV28	18	-	-	TRBJ1-5
TGTGCCAGCAGTTACTCGGGACCCAGGGAGGAGACCCAGTACTTC	CASSYSGPREETQYF	TRBV6-5	15	-	-	TRBJ2-5
TGTGCCAGCAGCTTGGTAAGAAAGTCTGGAAACACCATATATTTT	CASSLVRKSGNTIYF	TRBV5-6	15	-	-	TRBJ1-3
TGCGCCAGCAGCCCTCCCCGGATGAACACTGAAGCTTTCTTT	CASSPPRMNTEAFF	TRBV4-1	14	-	-	TRBJ1-1
TGCGCCAGCAGCTTGGCCCCCCGGGACCACGCAACTGAAGCTTTCTTT	CASSLAPRDHATEAFF	TRBV5-1	16	-	-	TRBJ1-1
TGTGCCAGCAGCGGAACACAGGGGGGGGACTACGAGCAGTACTTC	CASSGTQGGDYEQYF	TRBV7-8	15	-	-	TRBJ2-7
TGTGCCAGCAGTTTGAGCGGGTCTAGAAGCACAGATACGCAGTATTTT	CASSLSGSRSTDTQYF	TRBV28	16	-	-	TRBJ2-3
TGTGCCAGCAGCCCACCGGGACACGGAAAGAATGGGGAGCTGTTTTTT	CASSPPGHGKNGELFF	TRBV5-4	16	once	-	TRBJ2-2
TGCGCCAGCAGCTTATCGGGACAGGGAGGGGCGAACTATGGCTACACCTTC	CASSLSGQGGANYGYTF	TRBV5-1	17	-	TRBD1	TRBJ1-2
TGTGCCAGTAGTACCCGGGGCGGAGCATACAATGAGCAGTTCTTC	CASSTRGGAYNEQFF	TRBV19	15	-	-	TRBJ2-1
TGCAGTGCCCCCAGAAACTATGGCTACACCTTC	CSAPRNYGYTF	TRBV20-1	11	-	-	TRBJ1-2
TGTGCCAGCAGCTACTACGGGGAGCTGTTTTTT	CASSYYGELFF	TRBV5-4	11	-	-	TRBJ2-2
TGTGCCAGCTCACCAAGGGCGGTCCGACTGCATTACGAGCAGTACTTC	CASSPRAVRLHYEQYF	TRBV18	16	-	-	TRBJ2-7
TGTGCCACCAGCAGACGCCAACTTGATGGCTACACCTTC	CATSRRQLDGYTF	TRBV15	13	-	-	TRBJ1-2